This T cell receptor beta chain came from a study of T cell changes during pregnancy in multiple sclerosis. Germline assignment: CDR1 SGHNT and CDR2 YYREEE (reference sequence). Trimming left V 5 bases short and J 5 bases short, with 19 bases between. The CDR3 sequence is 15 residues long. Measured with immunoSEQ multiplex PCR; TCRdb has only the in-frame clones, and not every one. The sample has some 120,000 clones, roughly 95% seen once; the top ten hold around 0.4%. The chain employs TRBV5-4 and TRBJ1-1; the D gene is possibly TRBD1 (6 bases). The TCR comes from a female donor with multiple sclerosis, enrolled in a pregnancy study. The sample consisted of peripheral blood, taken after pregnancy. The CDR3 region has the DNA TGTGCCAGCAGTTCGGCGCAGGGGAGACTGACTGAAGCTTTCTTT. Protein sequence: CASSSAQGRLTEAFF.